This paragraph covers one T cell receptor (beta chain) sequence. The source of the sample is a study of blood T cell repertoires in COVID-19. Study-wide context: Sample material is recorded as cDNA or gDNA derived from T cells, B-cell-depleted T cells, or PBMCs.

The length of the CDR3 is 18 residues. Germline CDR1 reads SGHRS; CDR2 reads YFSETQ. Trimming removed 0 bases from V and 4 bases from J; junction bases left unmatched: 10. In the source study's methods: Reference gene primer amplification yielded estimated nucleated cell counts. The table came from immunoSEQ multiplex PCR; TCRdb's copy has only in-frame clones and leaves some out. V, J and clone size reflect that table, while D and trimming were determined from the DNA. The profile covers a few hundred thousand clones, with around four fifths appearing a single time and about 5% taken by the ten largest.

The TCR sequence derives from a man aged 55 to 69 who had recovered from COVID-19. Specimen: peripheral blood. The chain recombines TRBV5-1 with TRBJ2-2, with 9 nucleotides matching TRBD2. In DNA form, the CDR3 reads TGCGCCAGCAGCTTGGTACTAGCGGGCTTCGGAGGCACCGGGGAGCTGTTTTTT. The encoded protein is CASSLVLAGFGGTGELFF.